This is a list of T cell receptor beta chains from one sample in a study of blood T cell repertoires in COVID-19. Generated by immunoSEQ multiplex PCR, the TCRdb table keeps only in-frame clones and is missing some. The table lists about 97,000 clones, 90% of them singletons, with approximately 1.5% in the top ten. Sequencing was performed on peripheral blood. The receptors come from a man in his sixties with acute or convalescent COVID-19. CDR3s include the opening cysteine and the closing phenylalanine or tryptophan. A D gene is named only where the DNA matches it firmly. The listing skips clone size in some rows; elsewhere it reads once, few, many or a size class.

j_call v_call d_call clone_size cdr3_aa cdr3_nt
TRBJ2-1 TRBV6-5 - - CASSRGRENEQFF TGTGCCAGCAGCAGGGGACGGGAAAATGAGCAGTTCTTC
TRBJ1-1 TRBV27 - few CASSLSAGETTEAFF TGTGCCAGCAGTTTATCGGCAGGGGAGACCACTGAAGCTTTCTTT
TRBJ1-5 TRBV6-2/TRBV6-3 TRBD1 - CASSTGTGNQPQHF TGTGCCAGCAGTACCGGGACAGGGAATCAGCCCCAGCATTTT
TRBJ1-1 TRBV7-9 - - CASSLITAQNTEAFF TGTGCCAGCAGCTTAATCACAGCCCAGAACACTGAAGCTTTCTTT
TRBJ2-4 TRBV7-8 - - CASSLAEGGIQYF TGTGCCAGCAGCTTAGCGGAGGGTGGCATTCAGTACTTC
TRBJ1-4 TRBV2 TRBD1 - CASSKDRGREKLFF TGTGCCAGCAGTAAGGACAGGGGACGTGAAAAACTGTTTTTT
TRBJ2-1 TRBV28 - - CASSSRKEQFF TGTGCCAGCAGTTCTAGGAAGGAGCAGTTCTTC
TRBJ1-1 TRBV2 - - CASRTWGPEAFF TGTGCCAGCCGAACGTGGGGGCCTGAAGCTTTCTTT
TRBJ1-1 TRBV19 TRBD1 - CASRVNRGPTEAFF TGTGCCAGTAGAGTAAACAGGGGCCCCACTGAAGCTTTCTTT
TRBJ2-1 TRBV2 - once CASSEAGRGGPEQFF TGTGCCAGCAGTGAAGCAGGTAGGGGGGGGCCTGAGCAGTTCTTC
TRBJ1-2 TRBV6-4 - - CASSDDQVNYGYTF TGTGCCAGCAGTGACGACCAGGTTAACTATGGCTACACCTTC
TRBJ2-2 TRBV5-1 TRBD2 - CASSDPRGGGHTGELFF TGCGCCAGCAGCGATCCCCGGGGCGGGGGGCACACCGGGGAGCTGTTTTTT
TRBJ1-2 TRBV2 TRBD1 - CASSISDRSYGYTF TGTGCCAGCAGTATATCGGACAGGAGCTATGGCTACACCTTC
TRBJ2-5 TRBV12-3/TRBV12-4 - - CASSRTEETQYF TGTGCCAGCAGTCGGACAGAAGAGACCCAGTACTTC
TRBJ1-4 TRBV25-1 TRBD1 - CASSAGQGVRANEKLFF TGTGCCAGCAGTGCGGGACAGGGTGTGAGGGCTAATGAAAAACTGTTTTTT